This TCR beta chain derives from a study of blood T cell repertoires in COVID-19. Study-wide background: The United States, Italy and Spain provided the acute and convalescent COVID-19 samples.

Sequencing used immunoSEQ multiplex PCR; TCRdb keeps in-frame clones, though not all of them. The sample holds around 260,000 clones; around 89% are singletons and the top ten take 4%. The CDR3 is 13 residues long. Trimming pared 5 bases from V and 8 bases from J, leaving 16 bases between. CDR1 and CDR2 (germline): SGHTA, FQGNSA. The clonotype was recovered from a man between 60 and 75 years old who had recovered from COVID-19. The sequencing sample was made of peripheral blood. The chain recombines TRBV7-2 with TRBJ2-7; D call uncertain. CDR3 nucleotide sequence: TGTGCCAGCAGCACCCAAGCCCCACTGCAGCAGTACTTC. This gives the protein CASSTQAPLQQYF.